The clone carrying this TCR beta chain was seen only a few times. What it binds is unknown. Genomic DNA constituted the template upon which TCR beta VDJ and CDR3 profiling was performed. In TCRdb, the reads were re-called with MiXCR into one record per CDR3 protein. Of some 190,000 distinct CDR3 sequences listed, under 55% are singletons. The data belong to a study of CD8+CD57+ T cells in acquired aplastic anemia. The study's findings and limits: Patients were compared with controls for CD8+ Simpson's diversity, and no significant difference emerged.

V shed 4 bases, J shed 7 bases, and the junction held 9 bases outside the gene matches. CDR3 size: 17 residues. Germline CDR1 is LGHDT and CDR2 is YNNKEL (reference sequence). The receptor comes from a human donor in good health. The genes are TRBV3-1 and TRBJ2-1, with 14 bases fitting TRBD2. Sequencing input: sorted CD4+, CD8+, or CD8+CD57+ T cells (not recorded which) from PBMCs. The CDR3 sequence: CASSRPRTSGRTNEQFF. In DNA, the CDR3 is TGTGCCAGCAGCCGTCCCAGGACTAGCGGGAGGACAAATGAGCAGTTCTTC.